What follows are 3 T cell receptor beta chains derived from one specimen sequenced in a study of T-cell memory formation after mild COVID-19. One entry per CDR3 protein results from TCRdb running MiXCR on the 5' RACE reads. The table lists around 440,000 distinct CDR3 sequences, over 15% of them singletons. The sequenced sample consisted of PBMCs or a T cell subset sorted from them (not recorded which). The origin of the receptors is an adult woman who had mild COVID-19 (a few samples of this study predate the infection). Cell type and time point are not known.

This clonotype was observed a few times. The rearrangement joins TRBV24-1 to TRBJ2-6; unclear D gene. The germline V and J ends were trimmed by 6 bases and 4 bases, with 6 bases remaining between them. The CDR3 contains 13 residues. Germline CDR1 and CDR2: KGHDR and SFDVKD. This chain's CDR3 is CATSSQGANVLTF. The CDR3 DNA reads as TGTGCCACCAGTAGCCAGGGGGCCAACGTCCTGACTTTC.

This clonotype was seen only a few times. V gene TRBV7-9 combines with J gene TRBJ2-3; 7 positions match TRBD2. CDR3 length: 15 amino acids. The germline gives CDR1 SEHNR, CDR2 FQNEAQ (reference sequence). Trimming took 0 bases from V and 3 from J; bases not matched to a gene: 3. The CDR3 spells CASSLAAGATDTQYF. The CDR3 nucleotides are TGTGCCAGCAGCTTAGCGGCGGGAGCAACAGATACGCAGTATTTT.

This clonotype was recorded a few times. The chain is built from TRBV30 and TRBJ1-1, with 7 bases that match TRBD1. There are 14 residues in the CDR3. The germline V gene has CDR1 GTSNPN and CDR2 SVGIG (reference sequence). CDR3 DNA: TGTGCTTCACTGACCGGGACAGTGAACACTGAAGCTTTCTTT. Protein sequence: CASLTGTVNTEAFF.